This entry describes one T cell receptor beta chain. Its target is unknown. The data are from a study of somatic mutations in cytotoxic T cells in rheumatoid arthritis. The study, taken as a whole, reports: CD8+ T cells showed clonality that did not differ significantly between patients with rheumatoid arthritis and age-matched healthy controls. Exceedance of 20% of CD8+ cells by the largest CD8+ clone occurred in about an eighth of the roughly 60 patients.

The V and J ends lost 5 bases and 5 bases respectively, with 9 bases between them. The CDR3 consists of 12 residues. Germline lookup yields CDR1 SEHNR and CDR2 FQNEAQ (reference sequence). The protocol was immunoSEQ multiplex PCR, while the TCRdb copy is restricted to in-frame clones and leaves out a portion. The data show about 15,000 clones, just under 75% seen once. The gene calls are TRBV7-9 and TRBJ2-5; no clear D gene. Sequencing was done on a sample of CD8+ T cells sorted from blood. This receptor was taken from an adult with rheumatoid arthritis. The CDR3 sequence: CASSLTSETQYF. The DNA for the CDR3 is TGTGCCAGCAGCCTCACCTCTGAGACCCAGTACTTC.